This T cell receptor (beta chain) was sequenced during a study of T-cell memory formation after mild COVID-19 (dated by TCRdb to about 2021). The study in broad terms: TCR sequence clusters from the two donors were largely donor specific. The cohort comprised two young, previously healthy adult volunteers, one female and one male. In two donors, T-cell clones that expanded and contracted after mild COVID-19 were followed by sequencing TCRalpha and TCRbeta repertoires longitudinally. On the study overall, not on this receptor specifically: SARS-CoV-2 specificity was not confirmed for the second-wave clones peaking on day 37. Contracting CD4+ clones turned up mainly in the CM and EM memory subsets, whereas EMRA was where CD8+ clones were enriched. Clones contracting from day 15 to 85 had balanced CD4/CD8 phenotypes, while a second wave expanding from day 15 to 37 was biased towards CD4+. Some responding clones were found in pre-infection memory, which suggests that pre-existing cross-reactive memory T cells took part in the SARS-CoV-2 response. The study covered only a couple of mild cases, and larger cohorts including severe cases with pre-infection samples were considered necessary.

Regarding this clonotype: Its target antigen remains unknown. No much larger clone is present one base from it, and per-base qualities are unavailable.

The CDR3 spans 13 residues, from the cysteine through the phenylalanine. Only CDR3 DNA remains: 39 bases, in frame from the first base. The V end loses 5 bases and the J end loses 1 base, and a stretch of 8 bases separates them. The germline V gene encodes CDR1 LGHNA and CDR2 YNFKEQ. Ficoll-Paque density gradient centrifugation was the method used to isolate PBMCs. TCRdb records Illumina NovaSeq 6000 as the sequencer. TCRalpha and TCRbeta cDNA libraries were built by 5'RACE with constant-segment primers, adding sample barcodes and unique molecular identifiers. RNA was extracted from every sample with Trizol reagent. The libraries were amplified in two PCR steps, and the second step added a second sample barcode and Illumina TruSeq adapters. The libraries were sequenced on an Illumina NovaSeq using 2 x 150 bp paired-end reads. In the paper's pipeline: The reads were demultiplexed and collapsed into UMI-guided consensus sequences using migec v1.2.7. Using mixcr v2.1.11, UMI consensuses were aligned to TRA and TRB V and J templates and then assembled into clonotypes. A clonotype was counted as expanded or contracted only if both edgeR and NoisET called the change significant, with noise models trained on biological replicates. edgeR calls used a false discovery rate-adjusted p below 0.01 and a log2 fold-change threshold of 1. As an exploratory analysis of dynamics, max-normalized trajectories of the 1000 most abundant clonotypes were examined with PCA combined with hierarchical clustering. The CD4 or CD8 phenotype of responding clones was assigned using the separately sequenced CD4+ and CD8+ repertoires. TCRdb trimmed the raw reads at Q25, called clones with MiXCR and kept productive beta chains. CDR3 protein sequences are deduplicated, and each keeps its most common genes and DNA. TCRdb, not the authors, supplied the V and J calls. A total of roughly 160,000 distinct CDR3 sequences appear in this sample, 9.5% to 13% of them only once. Of the sample, 3.8% falls within the top ten clones.

The TCR sequence derives from a man younger than 35 who had mild COVID-19 (a few samples of this study predate the infection). The sample titles of this study are shuffled in the database, so cell type and time point are left out; the donor was told from shared clones. In this chain, TRBV4-2 is recombined with TRBJ1-1; no D gene call is confident. The sample was PBMCs or a T cell subset sorted from them (not recorded which). The CDR3 reads as follows: CASSVRENTEAFF. The DNA sequence is as follows: TGTGCCAGCAGCGTAAGGGAGAACACTGAAGCTTTCTTT.